The clone carrying this T cell receptor (beta chain) was seen more than once but under ten times. The table came from immunoSEQ multiplex PCR; TCRdb's copy has only in-frame clones and leaves some out. The data show around 32,000 clones, around 83% seen once. The CDR3 totals 14 residues. CDR1 SGHRS and CDR2 YFSETQ come from the germline V gene. J was trimmed by 1 base and V by 3 bases; bases with no gene match: 2. These data belong to a study of T cells in narcolepsy. The sequence was obtained from a human donor in good health. The sample consisted of memory (CD45RA-) CD4+ T cells from blood. V and J are TRBV5-1 and TRBJ2-5, with TRBD2 matching 8 bases. CDR3 nucleotide sequence: TGCGCCAGCAGCTCCGGGGGGGCCCAAGAGACCCAGTACTTC. It codes for CASSSGGAQETQYF.